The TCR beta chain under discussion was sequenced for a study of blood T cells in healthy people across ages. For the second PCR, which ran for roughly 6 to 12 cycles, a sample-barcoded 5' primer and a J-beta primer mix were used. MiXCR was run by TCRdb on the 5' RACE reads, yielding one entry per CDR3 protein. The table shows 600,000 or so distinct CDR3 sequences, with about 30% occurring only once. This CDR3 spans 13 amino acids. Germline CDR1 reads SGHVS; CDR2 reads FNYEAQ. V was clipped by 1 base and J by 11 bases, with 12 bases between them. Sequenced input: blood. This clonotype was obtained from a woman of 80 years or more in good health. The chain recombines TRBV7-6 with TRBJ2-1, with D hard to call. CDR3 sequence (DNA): TGTGCCAGCAGCTTAGGAAAGGTCGGCCAGCAGTTCTTC. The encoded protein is CASSLGKVGQQFF.